This entry lists 6 T cell receptor beta chains sequenced from one sample in a study of human T cells and chemical hapten exposure (dated by TCRdb to the early 2020s). To prepare the library, RACE was applied. Instrument used: NextSeq 500. TCRdb's own reprocessing of the public reads used fastp at Q25 and MiXCR and kept productive beta chains. Merged by CDR3 protein, the rows form single entries marked with the most common genes and DNA. In this sample the table shows some 180,000 distinct CDR3 sequences, approximately 24% of which occur a single time. The ten largest clones add up to 2.5% of the sample. According to the study, the label for this sample's time point signals: patch test 3, about 24 weeks after DPC sensitization. The treatment or condition label, as the study defines it: therapeutic diphenylcyclopropenone sensitization with weekly scalp DPC. Sequencing was performed on whole blood, taken in connection with sensitization to the hapten diphenylcyclopropenone (DPC). These receptors originate from a woman in her thirties or forties with alopecia areata. Some clones in this sample may be carry-over from other donors' samples.

The chain combines TRBV20-1 with TRBJ1-2; 7 bases map to TRBD1. V dropped 4 bases and J dropped 2; count of bases not matched to a gene: 1. The CDR3 loop spans 12 amino acids. Looked up from germline, CDR1 is DFQATT and CDR2 is SNEGSKA (reference sequence). DNA for the CDR3: TGCAGTGCTACGGGACAGAACTATGGCTACACCTTC. It encodes CSATGQNYGYTF.

This rearrangement joins TRBV20-1 to TRBJ1-2, with D possibly TRBD1 on 5 matching bases. The CDR3 consists of 15 residues. CDR1 and CDR2 from the germline V gene are DFQATT and SNEGSKA (reference sequence). Trimming pared 0 bases from V and 6 bases from J, leaving 17 bases between. The CDR3 region has the DNA TGCAGTGCTAGAGATAATAGGGGCCTTAAGAATGGCTACACCTTC. Residues: CSARDNRGLKNGYTF.

This rearrangement joins TRBV7-2 to TRBJ2-3; tentatively, D is TRBD2 (6 bases). Trimming took off 5 bases at V and 6 bases at J, with 15 bases between the two ends. The CDR3 spans 14 residues. CDR1 is SGHTA, CDR2 FQGNSA, per germline. The chain's CDR3 is CASSRGLRSDTQYF. The CDR3 DNA is TGTGCCAGCAGCCGGGGACTCCGTTCGGATACGCAGTATTTT.

This clonotype turned up a few times. This sequence joins TRBV7-3 and TRBJ2-2; D might be TRBD1 (6 bases). CDR1 and CDR2 from the germline V gene are SGHTA and FQGTGA. Trimming took off 6 bases at V and 4 bases at J, with 12 bases between the two ends. The CDR3 covers 14 residues. DNA for the CDR3: TGTGCCAGCAGTACAGGGTCCAGCACCGGGGAGCTGTTTTTT. Translation gives CASSTGSSTGELFF. Looking up the rest from reference TRBV7-3 and TRBJ2-2 gives the full variable domain: GAGVSQTPSNKVTEKGKYVELRCDPISGHTALYWYRQSLGQGPEFLIYFQGTGAADDSGLPNDRFFAVRPEGSVSTLKIQRTERGDSAVYLCASSTGSSTGELFFGEGSRLTVL.

At least ten counts were recorded for this clonotype. The chain has TRBV3-1 and TRBJ1-2, with D possibly TRBD1 on 5 matching bases. The CDR3 extends over 13 amino acids. V was shortened by 1 base and J by 7 bases, with 10 bases between the two germline ends. CDR1 is LGHDT, CDR2 YNNKEL, per germline (reference sequence). The CDR3 sequence is CASSQGTRGGYTF. CDR3 nucleotides: TGTGCCAGCAGCCAAGGCACTAGGGGTGGCTACACCTTC.

This clonotype turned up a few times. This rearrangement joins TRBV7-2 to TRBJ2-1; TRBD2 matches 14 bases. Trimming cost V 5 bases and J 11 bases; bases outside gene matches: 8. The CDR3 is 15 amino acids. CDR1 is SGHTA, CDR2 FQGNSA, per germline. DNA of the CDR3: TGTGCCAGCAGCCTGACGACTAGCGGGAGGGGACAGCAGTTCTTC. It codes for CASSLTTSGRGQQFF.